This TCR beta chain originates from a study of T cells in localized non-small cell lung cancer. General observations from the study: The study detected a median roughly 50 of the top 100 tumor clones in adjacent lung. Adjacent uninvolved lung had the highest clonality, suggesting focused antigen responses. A raised T cell density in blood coincided with lengthier overall survival.

The CDR3 is made up of 15 amino acids. V lost 4 bases and J lost 4, with 16 bases in between. Germline values: CDR1 MGHRA, CDR2 YSYEKL. Method: immunoSEQ multiplex PCR; TCRdb's copy keeps in-frame clones and lacks some. The sample lists about 25,000 clones; 92% were seen once. As concerns this clone: What it binds is unknown.

Sequences were derived from peripheral blood, sampled before any cancer treatment. This rearrangement joins TRBV4-1 to TRBJ1-1; no reliable D call. The receptor's source is a man aged 35 to 69 with stage III squamous cell lung carcinoma. The CDR3 bases are TGCGCCAGCAGCCCAGTCGGAAGAAAGGGCACTGAAGCTTTCTTT. It yields the protein CASSPVGRKGTEAFF.